This record concerns one T cell receptor beta chain sequence. Its target is unknown. The sample is drawn from a study of long-term antiretroviral therapy in people with HIV. Germline V gene lookup returns CDR1 MNHEY and CDR2 SMNVEV (reference sequence). The CDR3 extends over 14 amino acids. V was pared by 3 bases and J by 9 bases, with 8 bases of the junction left unmatched. Overall study results and limits: Collection of the blood, which took place between about 2003 and 2018, possibly occurred under older ART regimens.

Version v3.0 of the immunoSEQ assay ran at survey level. The assay was immunoSEQ multiplex PCR, and TCRdb's table has in-frame clones only and misses some. The table lists 15,000 to 20,000 clones, 80% to 90% of them singletons, with approximately 9.1% in the top ten. This sequence joins TRBV27 and TRBJ2-3, with 8 bases matching TRBD2. Sample: unsorted PBMCs, taken 4.2 years after starting antiretroviral therapy. The source is a man between 50 and 59 years old with HIV. The CDR3 loop is CASSLQLAEGTQYF. In DNA form, the CDR3 reads TGTGCCAGCAGTTTGCAACTAGCGGAAGGGACGCAGTATTTT.